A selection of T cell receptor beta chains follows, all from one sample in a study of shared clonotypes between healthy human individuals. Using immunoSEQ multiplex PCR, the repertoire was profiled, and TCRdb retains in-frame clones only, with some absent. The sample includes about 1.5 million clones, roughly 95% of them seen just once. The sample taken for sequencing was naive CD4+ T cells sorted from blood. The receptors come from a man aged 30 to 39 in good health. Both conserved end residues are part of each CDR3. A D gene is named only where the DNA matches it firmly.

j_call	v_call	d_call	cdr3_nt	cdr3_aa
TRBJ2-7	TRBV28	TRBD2	TGTGCCAGCAGTTGGGGACTAGCGGGACGTGAGCAGTACTTC	CASSWGLAGREQYF
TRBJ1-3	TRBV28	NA	TGTGCCAGCAGAATGCCAGGGGATAACTCTGGAAACACCATATATTTT	CASRMPGDNSGNTIYF
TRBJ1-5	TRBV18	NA	TGTGCCAGCTCACGCGTAGCAGGGCCTAGCAATCAGCCCCAGCATTTT	CASSRVAGPSNQPQHF
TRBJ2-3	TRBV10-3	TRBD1	TGTGCCATCAGTCGTCGGCTAGGGCTACAGGGGAATGCAGATACGCAGTATTTT	CAISRRLGLQGNADTQYF
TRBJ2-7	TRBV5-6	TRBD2	TGTGCCAGCAGCTTACCTAGCGGCTACGAGCAGTACTTC	CASSLPSGYEQYF
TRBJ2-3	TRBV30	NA	TGTGCCTGGAGTGTACAGGGAGCTAGCACAGATACGCAGTATTTT	CAWSVQGASTDTQYF
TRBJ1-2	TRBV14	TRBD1	TGTGCCAGTCGGGGGGGACAGGTGAATAATAACTATGGCTACACCTTC	CASRGGQVNNNYGYTF
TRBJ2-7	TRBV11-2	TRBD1	TGTGCCAGCAGCTTAGAACAGGGGACCCCCTACGAGCAGTACTTC	CASSLEQGTPYEQYF
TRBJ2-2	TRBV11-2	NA	TGTGCCAGCGGGCAGGGAAACACCGGGGAGCTGTTTTTT	CASGQGNTGELFF
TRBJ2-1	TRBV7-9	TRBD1	TGTGCCAGCAGCGAGTACAGGGGGCGATACAATGAGCAGTTCTTC	CASSEYRGRYNEQFF